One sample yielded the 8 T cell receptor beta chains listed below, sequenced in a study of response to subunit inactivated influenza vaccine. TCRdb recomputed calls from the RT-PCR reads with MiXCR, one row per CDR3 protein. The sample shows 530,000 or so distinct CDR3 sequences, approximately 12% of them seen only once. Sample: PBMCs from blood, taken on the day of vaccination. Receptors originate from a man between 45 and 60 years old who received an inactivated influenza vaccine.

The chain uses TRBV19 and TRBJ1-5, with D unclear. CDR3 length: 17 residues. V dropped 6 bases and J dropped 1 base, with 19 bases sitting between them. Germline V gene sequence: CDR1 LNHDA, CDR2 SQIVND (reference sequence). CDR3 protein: CASRSGTVGVSNQPQHF. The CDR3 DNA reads TGTGCCAGTAGATCCGGAACCGTTGGGGTGAGCAATCAGCCCCAGCATTTT.

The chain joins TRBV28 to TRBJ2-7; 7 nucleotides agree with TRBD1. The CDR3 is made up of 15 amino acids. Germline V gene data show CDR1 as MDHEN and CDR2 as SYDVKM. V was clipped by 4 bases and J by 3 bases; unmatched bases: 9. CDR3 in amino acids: CASSSSPTGVYEQYF. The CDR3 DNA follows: TGTGCCAGCAGTTCATCTCCAACAGGGGTCTACGAGCAGTACTTC.

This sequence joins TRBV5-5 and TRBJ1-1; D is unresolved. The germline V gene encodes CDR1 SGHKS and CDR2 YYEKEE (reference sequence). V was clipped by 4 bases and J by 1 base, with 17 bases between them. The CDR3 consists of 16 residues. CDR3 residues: CASSPSTVLTNTEAFF. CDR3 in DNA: TGTGCCAGCAGCCCATCGACGGTATTAACGAACACTGAAGCTTTCTTT.

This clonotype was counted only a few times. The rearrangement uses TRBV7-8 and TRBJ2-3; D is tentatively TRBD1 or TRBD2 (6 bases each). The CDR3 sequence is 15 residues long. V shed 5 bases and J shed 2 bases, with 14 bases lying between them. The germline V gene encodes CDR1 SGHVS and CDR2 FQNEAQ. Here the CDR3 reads CASSPMGGPTDTQYF. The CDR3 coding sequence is TGTGCCAGCAGCCCTATGGGGGGCCCCACAGATACGCAGTATTTT.

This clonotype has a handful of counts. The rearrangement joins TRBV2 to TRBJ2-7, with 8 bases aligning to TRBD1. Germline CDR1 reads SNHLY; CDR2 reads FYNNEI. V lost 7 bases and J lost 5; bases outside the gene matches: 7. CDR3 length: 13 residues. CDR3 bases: TGTGCCAGCACCCCCCAGGGGGCACACGAGCAGTACTTC. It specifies CASTPQGAHEQYF.

CDR3 DNA sequence: TGCAGCGTGGCCTGGGTTGCCAAAAACATTCAGTACTTC. This sequence encodes CSVAWVAKNIQYF. The chain links TRBV29-1 to TRBJ2-4; D uncertain. This CDR3 spans 13 amino acids. Germline CDR1 and CDR2: SQVTM and ANQGSEA. The germline V and J ends were trimmed by 6 bases and 1 base, with 10 bases remaining between them.

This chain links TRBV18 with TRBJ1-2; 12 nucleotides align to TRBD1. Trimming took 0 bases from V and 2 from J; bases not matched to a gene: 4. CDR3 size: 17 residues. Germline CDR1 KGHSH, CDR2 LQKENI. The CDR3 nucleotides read TGTGCCAGCTCACCACCCGGGACAGGGGGCGAGAACTATGGCTACACCTTC. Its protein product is CASSPPGTGGENYGYTF.

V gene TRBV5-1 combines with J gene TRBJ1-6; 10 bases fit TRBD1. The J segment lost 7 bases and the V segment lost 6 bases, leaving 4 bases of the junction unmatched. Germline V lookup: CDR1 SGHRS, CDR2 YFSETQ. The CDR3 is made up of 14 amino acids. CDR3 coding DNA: TGCGCCAGCATGCCGGGACAGGGGAATTCACCCCTCCACTTT. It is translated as CASMPGQGNSPLHF.